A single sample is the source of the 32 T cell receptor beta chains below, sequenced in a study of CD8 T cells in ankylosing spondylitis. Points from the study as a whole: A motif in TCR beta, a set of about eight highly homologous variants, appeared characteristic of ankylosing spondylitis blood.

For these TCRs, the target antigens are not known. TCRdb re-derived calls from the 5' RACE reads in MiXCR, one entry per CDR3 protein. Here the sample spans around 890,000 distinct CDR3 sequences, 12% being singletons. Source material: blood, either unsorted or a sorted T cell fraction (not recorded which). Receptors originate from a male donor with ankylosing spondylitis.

In nucleotides, the CDR3 is TGTGCCAGCAGCGTAGGGACTAGCGGGGGGGCCTACTACTTC. The encoded protein is CASSVGTSGGAYYF. The J gene is TRBJ2-4, the V gene TRBV9; 15 nucleotides align to TRBD2. Germline V gene sequence: CDR1 SGDLS, CDR2 YYNGEE. The trim removed 0 bases at V and 16 bases at J, leaving 5 bases unmatched. This CDR3 comprises 14 residues.

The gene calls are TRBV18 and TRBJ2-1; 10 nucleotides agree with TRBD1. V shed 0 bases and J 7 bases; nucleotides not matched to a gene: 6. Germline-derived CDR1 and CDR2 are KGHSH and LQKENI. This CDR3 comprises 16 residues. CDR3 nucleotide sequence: TGTGCCAGCTCACCACCGATCGGACAGGGGGAGAATGAGCAGTTCTTC. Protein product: CASSPPIGQGENEQFF.

CDR3 sequence: CASRHSEAGDLGAFF. The DNA of the CDR3 is TGTGCCAGCAGACACAGCGAAGCAGGGGATTTGGGGGCTTTCTTT. The J gene is TRBJ1-1, the V gene TRBV6-1; possibly TRBD1 for D (6 bases). The V and J ends lost 6 bases and 11 bases respectively, with 25 bases between them. CDR3 length: 15 amino acids. The germline V gene encodes CDR1 MNHNS and CDR2 SASEGT.

CDR3 nucleotide sequence: TGCAGTGCTAAAGACGCAGCTAACTATGGCTACACCTTC. This gives the protein CSAKDAANYGYTF. The chain carries TRBV20-1 and TRBJ1-2, with D uncertain. The length of the CDR3 is 13 residues. From germline, CDR1 is DFQATT and CDR2 SNEGSKA (reference sequence). V dropped 4 bases and J dropped 0 bases, with 9 bases sitting between them.

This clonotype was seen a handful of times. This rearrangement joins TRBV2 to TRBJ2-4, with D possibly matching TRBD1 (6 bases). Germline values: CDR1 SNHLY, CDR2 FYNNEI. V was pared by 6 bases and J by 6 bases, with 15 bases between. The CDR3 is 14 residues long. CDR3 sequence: CASSARDTVNIQYF. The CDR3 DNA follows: TGTGCCAGCAGCGCACGGGACACCGTAAACATTCAGTACTTC.

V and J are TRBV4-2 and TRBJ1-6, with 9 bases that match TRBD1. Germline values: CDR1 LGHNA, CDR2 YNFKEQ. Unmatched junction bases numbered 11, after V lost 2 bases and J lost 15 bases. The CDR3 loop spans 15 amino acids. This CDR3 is CASSQPRAGTGNLHF. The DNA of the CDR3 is TGTGCCAGCAGCCAACCAAGAGCCGGGACAGGGAACCTCCACTTT.

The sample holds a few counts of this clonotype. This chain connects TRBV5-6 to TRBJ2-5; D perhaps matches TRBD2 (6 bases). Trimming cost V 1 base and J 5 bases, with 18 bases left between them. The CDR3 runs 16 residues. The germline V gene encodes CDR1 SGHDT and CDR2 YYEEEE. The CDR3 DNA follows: TGTGCCAGCAGCTTGTTTCGCGGGGCCTGGTGGGAGACCCAGTACTTC. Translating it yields CASSLFRGAWWETQYF.

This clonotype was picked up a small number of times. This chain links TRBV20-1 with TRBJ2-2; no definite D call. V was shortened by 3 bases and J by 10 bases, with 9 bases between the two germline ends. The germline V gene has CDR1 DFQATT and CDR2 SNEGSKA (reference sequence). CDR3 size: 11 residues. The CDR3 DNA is TGCAGTGCTAGTGAAGCAGTGGAGCTGTTTTTT. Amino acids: CSASEAVELFF.

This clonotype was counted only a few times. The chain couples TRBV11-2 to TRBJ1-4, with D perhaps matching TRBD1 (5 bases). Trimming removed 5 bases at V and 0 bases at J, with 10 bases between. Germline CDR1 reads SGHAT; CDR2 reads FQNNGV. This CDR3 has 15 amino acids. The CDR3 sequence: CASSRRGATNEKLFF. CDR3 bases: TGTGCCAGCAGCAGACGGGGGGCAACTAATGAAAAACTGTTTTTT.

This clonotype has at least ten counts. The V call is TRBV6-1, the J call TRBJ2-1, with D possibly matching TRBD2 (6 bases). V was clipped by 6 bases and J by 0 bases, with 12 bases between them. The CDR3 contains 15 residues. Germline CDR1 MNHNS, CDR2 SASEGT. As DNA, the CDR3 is TGTGCCAGCAGATCTAGCGAAAGCTCCTACAATGAGCAGTTCTTC. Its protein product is CASRSSESSYNEQFF.

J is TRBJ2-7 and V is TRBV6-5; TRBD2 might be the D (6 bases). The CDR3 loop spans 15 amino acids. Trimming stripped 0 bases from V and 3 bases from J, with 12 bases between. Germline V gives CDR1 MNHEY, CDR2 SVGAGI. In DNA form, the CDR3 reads TGTGCCAGCAGTTACTCGCGCGGGAAATACTACGAGCAGTACTTC. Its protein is CASSYSRGKYYEQYF.

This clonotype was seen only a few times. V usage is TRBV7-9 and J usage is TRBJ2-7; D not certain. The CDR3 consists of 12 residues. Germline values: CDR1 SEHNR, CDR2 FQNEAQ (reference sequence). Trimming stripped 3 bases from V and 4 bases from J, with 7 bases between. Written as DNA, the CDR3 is TGTGCCAGCAGCTTTGGGCAGTACGAGCAGTACTTC. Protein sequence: CASSFGQYEQYF.

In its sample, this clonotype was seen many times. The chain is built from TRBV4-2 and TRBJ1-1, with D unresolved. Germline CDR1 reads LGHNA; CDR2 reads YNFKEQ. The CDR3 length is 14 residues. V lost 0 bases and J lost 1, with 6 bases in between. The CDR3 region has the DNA TGTGCCAGCAGCCAAGAATGGGGGAACACTGAAGCTTTCTTT. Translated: CASSQEWGNTEAFF.

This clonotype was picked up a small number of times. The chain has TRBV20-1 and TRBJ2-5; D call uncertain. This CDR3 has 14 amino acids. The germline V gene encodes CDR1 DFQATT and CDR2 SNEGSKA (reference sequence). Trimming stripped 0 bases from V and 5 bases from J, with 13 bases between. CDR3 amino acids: CSARDGRWSETQYF. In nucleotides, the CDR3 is TGCAGTGCTAGAGATGGCAGGTGGAGCGAGACCCAGTACTTC.

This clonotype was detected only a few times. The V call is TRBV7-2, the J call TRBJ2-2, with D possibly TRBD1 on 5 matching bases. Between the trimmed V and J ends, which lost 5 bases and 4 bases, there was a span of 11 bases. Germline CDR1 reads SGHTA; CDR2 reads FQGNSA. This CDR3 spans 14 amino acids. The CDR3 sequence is CASSRGSITGELFF. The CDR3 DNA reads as TGTGCCAGCAGCAGGGGATCGATCACCGGGGAGCTGTTTTTT.

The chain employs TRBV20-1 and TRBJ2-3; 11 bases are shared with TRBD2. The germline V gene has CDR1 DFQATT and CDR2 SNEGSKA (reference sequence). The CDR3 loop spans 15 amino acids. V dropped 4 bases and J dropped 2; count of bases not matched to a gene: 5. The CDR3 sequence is CSATTSGGYTDTQYF. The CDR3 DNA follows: TGCAGTGCTACTACTAGCGGGGGCTACACAGATACGCAGTATTTT.

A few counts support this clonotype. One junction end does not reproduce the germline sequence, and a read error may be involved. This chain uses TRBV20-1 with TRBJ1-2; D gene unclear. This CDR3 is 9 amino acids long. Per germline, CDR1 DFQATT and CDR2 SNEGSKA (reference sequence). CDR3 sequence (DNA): TGCAGTGCTAGGAGGGATGTCAACTTC. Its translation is CSARRDVNF.

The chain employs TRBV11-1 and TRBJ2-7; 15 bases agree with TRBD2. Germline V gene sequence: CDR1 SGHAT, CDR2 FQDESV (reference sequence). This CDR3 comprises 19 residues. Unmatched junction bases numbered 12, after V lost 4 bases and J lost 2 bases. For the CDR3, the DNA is TGTGCCAGCAGCTCCGGCGGGACTAGCGGGAGGCGAAGCACCTACGAGCAGTACTTC. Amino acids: CASSSGGTSGRRSTYEQYF.

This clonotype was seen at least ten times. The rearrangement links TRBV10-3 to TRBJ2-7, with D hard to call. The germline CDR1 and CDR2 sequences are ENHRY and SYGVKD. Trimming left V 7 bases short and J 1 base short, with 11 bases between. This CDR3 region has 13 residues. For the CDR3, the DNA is TGTGCCATCAAGGAGACCGGATCCTACGAGCAGTACTTC. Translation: CAIKETGSYEQYF.

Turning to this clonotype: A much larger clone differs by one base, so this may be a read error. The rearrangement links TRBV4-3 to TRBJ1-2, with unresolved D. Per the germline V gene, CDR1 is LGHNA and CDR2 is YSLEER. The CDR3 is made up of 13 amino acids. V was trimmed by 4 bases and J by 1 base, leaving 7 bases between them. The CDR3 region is CASSPRVNYGYTF. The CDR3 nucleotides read TGCGCCAGCAGCCCGCGGGTTAACTATGGCTACACCTTC.

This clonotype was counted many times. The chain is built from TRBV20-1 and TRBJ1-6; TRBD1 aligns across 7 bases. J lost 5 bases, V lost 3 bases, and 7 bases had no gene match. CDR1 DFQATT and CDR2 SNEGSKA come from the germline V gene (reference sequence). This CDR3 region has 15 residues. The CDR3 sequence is CSASSGQVHNSPLHF. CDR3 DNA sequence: TGCAGTGCTAGCTCTGGACAGGTTCATAATTCACCCCTCCACTTT.

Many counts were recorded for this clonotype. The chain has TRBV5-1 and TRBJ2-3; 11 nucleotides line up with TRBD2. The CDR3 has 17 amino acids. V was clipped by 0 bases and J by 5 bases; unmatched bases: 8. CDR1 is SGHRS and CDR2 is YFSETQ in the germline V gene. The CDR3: CASSLAQTSGRIDTQYF. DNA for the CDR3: TGCGCCAGCAGCTTGGCCCAAACTAGCGGGAGAATAGATACGCAGTATTTT.

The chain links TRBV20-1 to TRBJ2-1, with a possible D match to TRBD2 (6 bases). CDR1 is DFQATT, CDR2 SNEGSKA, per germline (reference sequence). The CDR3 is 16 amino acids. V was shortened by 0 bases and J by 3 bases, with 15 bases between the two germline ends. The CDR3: CSARDPGDGVYNEQFF. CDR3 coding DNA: TGCAGTGCTAGAGATCCGGGAGACGGGGTCTACAATGAGCAGTTCTTC.

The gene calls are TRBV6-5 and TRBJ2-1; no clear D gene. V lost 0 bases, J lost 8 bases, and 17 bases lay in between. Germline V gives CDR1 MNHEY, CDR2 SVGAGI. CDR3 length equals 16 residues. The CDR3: CASSYSLETLNDEQFF. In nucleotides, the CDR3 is TGTGCCAGCAGTTACTCGCTGGAGACCCTTAACGATGAGCAGTTCTTC.

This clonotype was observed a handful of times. CDR3 residues: CSARDLVLAGGDEQYF. The DNA of the CDR3 is TGCAGTGCTAGAGATCTAGTACTAGCGGGGGGAGACGAGCAGTACTTC. The chain joins TRBV20-1 to TRBJ2-7; 12 nucleotides agree with TRBD2. Per germline, CDR1 DFQATT and CDR2 SNEGSKA (reference sequence). The J segment lost 5 bases and the V segment lost 0 bases, leaving 8 bases of the junction unmatched. The CDR3 has 16 residues.

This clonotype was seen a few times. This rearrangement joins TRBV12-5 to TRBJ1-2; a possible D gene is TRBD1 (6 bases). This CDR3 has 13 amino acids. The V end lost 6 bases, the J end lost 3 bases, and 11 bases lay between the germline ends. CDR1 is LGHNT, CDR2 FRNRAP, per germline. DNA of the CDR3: TGTGCTAGTGGCTCACAGGGCGACTATGGCTACACCTTC. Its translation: CASGSQGDYGYTF.

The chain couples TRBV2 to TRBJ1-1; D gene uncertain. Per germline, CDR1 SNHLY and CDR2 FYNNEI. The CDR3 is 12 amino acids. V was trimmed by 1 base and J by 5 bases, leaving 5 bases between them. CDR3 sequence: CASSEVETEAFF. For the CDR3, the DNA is TGTGCCAGCAGTGAAGTCGAGACTGAAGCTTTCTTT.

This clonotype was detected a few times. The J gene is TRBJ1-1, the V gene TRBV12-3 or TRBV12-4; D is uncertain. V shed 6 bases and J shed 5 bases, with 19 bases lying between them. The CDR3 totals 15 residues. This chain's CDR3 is CASSLAELSGTEAFF. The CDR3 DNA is TGTGCCAGCAGCTTGGCGGAGCTTTCGGGGACTGAAGCTTTCTTT.

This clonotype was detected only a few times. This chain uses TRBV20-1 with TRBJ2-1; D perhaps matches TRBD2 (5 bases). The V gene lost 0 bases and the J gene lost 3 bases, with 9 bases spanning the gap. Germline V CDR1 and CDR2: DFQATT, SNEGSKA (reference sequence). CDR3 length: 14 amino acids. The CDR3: CSARDGDYYNEQFF. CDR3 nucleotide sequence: TGCAGTGCTAGAGACGGAGACTACTACAATGAGCAGTTCTTC.

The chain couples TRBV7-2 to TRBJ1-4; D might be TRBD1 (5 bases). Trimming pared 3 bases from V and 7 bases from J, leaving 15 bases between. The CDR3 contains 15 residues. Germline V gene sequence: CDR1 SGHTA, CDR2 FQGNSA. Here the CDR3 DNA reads TGTGCCAGCAGCTTCCCGGGACGTCGCTCTGAAAAACTGTTTTTT. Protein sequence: CASSFPGRRSEKLFF.

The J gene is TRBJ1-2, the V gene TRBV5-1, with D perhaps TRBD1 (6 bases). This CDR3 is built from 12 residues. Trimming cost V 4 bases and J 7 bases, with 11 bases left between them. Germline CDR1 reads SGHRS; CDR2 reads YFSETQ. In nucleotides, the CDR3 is TGCGCCAGCAGCGAGGACAGAACTGGCTACACCTTC. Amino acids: CASSEDRTGYTF. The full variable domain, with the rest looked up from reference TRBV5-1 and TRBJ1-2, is KAGVTQTPRYLIKTRGQQVTLSCSPISGHRSVSWYQQTPGQGLQFLFEYFSETQRNKGNFPGRFSGRQFSNSRSEMNVSTLELGDSALYLCASSEDRTGYTFGSGTRLTVV.

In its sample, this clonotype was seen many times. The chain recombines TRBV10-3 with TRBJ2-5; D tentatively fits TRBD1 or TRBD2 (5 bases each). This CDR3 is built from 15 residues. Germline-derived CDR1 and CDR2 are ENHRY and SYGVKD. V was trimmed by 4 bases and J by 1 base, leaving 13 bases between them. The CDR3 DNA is TGTGCCATCAGTGGAGTGTGGGGGTCCCAAGAGACCCAGTACTTC. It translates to CAISGVWGSQETQYF.